What follows describes a single T cell receptor (beta chain). A PCR-confirmed or clinician-diagnosed COVID-19 case had contacted exposed participants within 2 weeks of entry. As processed by the authors: Reference gene primers were amplified, and this amplification served to estimate nucleated cell counts. Libraries were prepared by immunoSEQ multiplex PCR; TCRdb keeps only in-frame clonotypes and omits some of them. V, J and clone size are those of that table, while D and trimming were read from the DNA. The table records over 200,000 clones, about 90% of them present only once. The data were taken from a study of blood T cell repertoires in COVID-19. Looking at the study overall: Collection of acute and convalescent COVID-19 samples took place in the United States, Italy and Spain.

CDR1 SQVTM and CDR2 ANQGSEA come from the germline V gene. V was trimmed by 4 bases and J by 4 bases, leaving 7 bases between them. CDR3 length: 12 residues. V is TRBV29-1 and J is TRBJ2-2, with D perhaps TRBD2 (6 bases). Sequencing was done on a sample of PBMCs or T cells enriched from blood (not recorded which). This sequence originates from a young woman who had been exposed to COVID-19. In nucleotides, the CDR3 is TGCAGCGTTGTAGCGGTCACCGGGGAGCTGTTTTTT. Translated: CSVVAVTGELFF.